The 17 T cell receptor beta chains below were found in one sample sequenced in a study of PD-1 blockade in classical Hodgkin lymphoma. TCRdb keeps only in-frame clones here, not all; method: immunoSEQ multiplex PCR. The sample shows nearly 20,000 clones, approximately 76% of them seen only once. The time point is: cycle 4 day 1 (C4D1), after less than seven weeks of nivolumab. After autologous stem cell transplantation all patients relapsed, and prior brentuximab vedotin exposure differed between cohorts. The starting material was peripheral blood mononuclear cells (PBMCs), obtained before the fourth cycle of nivolumab. The receptors shown here come from a human donor with classical Hodgkin lymphoma.

V usage is TRBV9 and J usage is TRBJ1-3; maybe TRBD1 (6 bases). Germline values: CDR1 SGDLS, CDR2 YYNGEE. The length of the CDR3 is 16 residues. V lost 4 bases and J lost 3, with 17 bases in between. CDR3 amino acids: CASSPTNRVVGNTIYF. CDR3 in DNA: TGTGCCAGCAGCCCAACCAACAGGGTCGTTGGAAACACCATATATTTT.

The rearrangement links TRBV30 to TRBJ1-1; D is perhaps TRBD1 (5 bases). Between the trimmed V and J ends, which lost 2 bases and 0 bases, there was a span of 13 bases. The CDR3 contains 15 residues. CDR1 GTSNPN and CDR2 SVGIG come from the germline V gene (reference sequence). The CDR3 DNA reads TGTGCCTGGAGTCTTGTCGGGGGGTTGAACACTGAAGCTTTCTTT. As protein: CAWSLVGGLNTEAFF.

This chain uses TRBV11-2 with TRBJ2-3; D gene ambiguous. CDR1 is SGHAT, CDR2 FQNNGV, per germline. The CDR3 length is 15 residues. The V end lost 5 bases, the J end lost 5 bases, and 17 bases lay between the germline ends. DNA for the CDR3: TGTGCCAGCAGCCCACTACGGACGCGCTTAGATACGCAGTATTTT. Protein sequence: CASSPLRTRLDTQYF.

The J gene is TRBJ2-2, the V gene TRBV7-9; 8 bases fit TRBD1. The CDR3 is 14 amino acids. J lost 0 bases, V lost 10 bases, and 4 bases had no gene match. Germline V CDR1 and CDR2: SEHNR, FQNEAQ (reference sequence). Written as DNA, the CDR3 is TGTGCCACCAGACAGGGGACGAACACCGGGGAGCTGTTTTTT. Encoded protein: CATRQGTNTGELFF.

CDR3: CASSVDSYNEQFF. In DNA form, the CDR3 reads TGTGCCAGCAGTGTAGACAGTTACAATGAGCAGTTCTTC. This rearrangement joins TRBV25-1 to TRBJ2-1; D perhaps matches TRBD1 (5 bases). V was trimmed by 4 bases and J by 4 bases, leaving 8 bases between them. Per germline, CDR1 MGHDK and CDR2 SYGVNS. The CDR3 is made up of 13 amino acids.

The V call is TRBV27, the J call TRBJ2-7; D may be TRBD1 (5 bases). CDR1 and CDR2 (germline): MNHEY, SMNVEV (reference sequence). The length of the CDR3 is 13 residues. V lost 6 bases, J lost 3 bases, and 12 bases lay in between. This CDR3 is CASSPGRVYEQYF. The CDR3 coding sequence is TGTGCCAGCAGCCCTGGCAGGGTCTACGAGCAGTACTTC.

The chain employs TRBV7-9 and TRBJ1-1; D is possibly TRBD1 (5 bases). V lost 5 bases and J 2 bases, leaving 15 bases between the germline ends. This CDR3 has 15 residues. The germline gives CDR1 SEHNR, CDR2 FQNEAQ (reference sequence). The CDR3 sequence is CASSLLRDVNTEAFF. Written as DNA, the CDR3 is TGTGCCAGCAGCCTACTACGGGACGTCAACACTGAAGCTTTCTTT.

This clone was counted a single time. The chain couples TRBV6-5 to TRBJ2-7; D tentatively fits TRBD1 or TRBD2 (5 bases each). CDR1 and CDR2 (germline): MNHEY, SVGAGI. This CDR3 spans 15 amino acids. V was clipped by 5 bases and J by 1 base, with 15 bases between them. The CDR3 sequence: CASSALTGPSYEQYF. The CDR3 DNA follows: TGTGCCAGCAGTGCCCTAACGGGGCCTTCCTACGAGCAGTACTTC.

This clone was recorded a few times. V and J are TRBV4-2 and TRBJ2-7, with 9 nucleotides matching TRBD2. Trimming cost V 3 bases and J 3 bases; bases outside gene matches: 6. Germline V gene sequence: CDR1 LGHNA, CDR2 YNFKEQ. The CDR3 is 15 amino acids. The CDR3 region has the DNA TGTGCCAGCAGCCAGACAGGGACTAGCAGCTACGAGCAGTACTTC. It codes for CASSQTGTSSYEQYF.

The rearrangement joins TRBV27 to TRBJ1-1; 7 nucleotides agree with TRBD1. Trimming took 6 bases from V and 2 from J; bases not matched to a gene: 6. The CDR3 is made up of 14 amino acids. Germline lookup yields CDR1 MNHEY and CDR2 SMNVEV (reference sequence). In DNA, the CDR3 is TGTGCCAGCAGCAGGGGACAGTTCAACACTGAAGCTTTCTTT. Translation gives CASSRGQFNTEAFF.

CDR3 nucleotides: TGTGCCAGCAGTGACTACTATGGCTACACCTTC. Amino acid sequence: CASSDYYGYTF. The chain carries TRBV6-1 and TRBJ1-2; D is unclear. The V end lost 3 bases, the J end lost 3 bases, and 2 bases lay between the germline ends. This CDR3 region has 11 residues. Germline lookup yields CDR1 MNHNS and CDR2 SASEGT.

The rearrangement uses TRBV6-6 and TRBJ1-2; maybe TRBD1 (5 bases). In germline, CDR1 is MNHNY, CDR2 SVGAGI (reference sequence). The length of the CDR3 is 12 residues. Trimming took off 6 bases at V and 8 bases at J, with 13 bases between the two ends. DNA for the CDR3: TGTGCCAGCAGGGCAGGGAAAGAGGGCTACACCTTC. Translation gives CASRAGKEGYTF.

The chain joins TRBV6-5 to TRBJ2-7; 7 bases fit TRBD1. V lost 0 bases, J lost 7 bases, and 9 bases stayed unmatched. This CDR3 has 15 residues. The V gene's germline CDR1 is MNHEY and CDR2 SVGAGI. CDR3 in amino acids: CASSYSRGQTEEQYF. CDR3 coding DNA: TGTGCCAGCAGTTACTCGAGGGGGCAAACGGAGGAGCAGTACTTC.

This clone occurred a few times. The chain is built from TRBV7-7 and TRBJ2-7; 8 bases line up with TRBD1. The V gene's germline CDR1 is SSHAT and CDR2 FNYEAQ (reference sequence). V gave up 4 bases and J gave up 6 bases; unmatched junction bases: 5. This CDR3 contains 13 residues. The CDR3 spells CASSSRQGSEQYF. CDR3 DNA sequence: TGTGCCAGCAGCTCGCGACAGGGGTCCGAGCAGTACTTC.

The genes are TRBV4-3 and TRBJ2-1, with D unclear. Germline CDR1 is LGHNA and CDR2 is YSLEER. This CDR3 contains 16 residues. Trimming took off 0 bases at V and 0 bases at J, with 9 bases between the two ends. CDR3 residues: CASSQDWLYSYNEQFF. For the CDR3, the DNA is TGCGCCAGCAGCCAAGACTGGCTTTACTCCTACAATGAGCAGTTCTTC.

The chain has TRBV19 and TRBJ2-4; TRBD1 aligns across 9 bases. J gave up 7 bases and V 7 bases, and 8 bases lay outside the gene matches. This CDR3 region has 14 residues. Germline CDR1 reads LNHDA; CDR2 reads SQIVND (reference sequence). CDR3: CASTTGQGSNIQYF. The CDR3, as DNA: TGTGCCAGTACCACCGGACAGGGGTCGAACATTCAGTACTTC.

The chain carries TRBV15 and TRBJ2-5, with a tentative D call TRBD1 (5 bases). From germline, CDR1 is LNHNV and CDR2 YYDKDF (reference sequence). The CDR3 extends over 11 amino acids. V was shortened by 7 bases and J by 5 bases, with 8 bases between the two germline ends. CDR3 in DNA: TGTGCCACCAAAGGGGTGGAGACCCAGTACTTC. Translated: CATKGVETQYF.